This entry lists 25 T cell receptor beta chains sequenced from one sample in a study of regulatory T cells in long-lasting Graves disease. For TCR beta, libraries came from iRepertoire HTBI primers and Arm-PCR of CDR3 regions. MiXCR, applied by TCRdb to the multiplex PCR reads, yields one record per CDR3 protein. In the table there are more than 450,000 distinct CDR3 sequences, around 12% of which are singletons. The time point was: newly diagnosed GD, antithyroid drugs for less than 3 months. Extracted PBMC RNA gave rise to the TCR library. Another study also made use of these data, one on T cells in Graves' hyperthyroidism and ophthalmopathy.

Source: peripheral blood mononuclear cells (PBMCs), taken at new diagnosis, from a patient treated with antithyroid drugs. These receptors originate from a woman aged 30 to 39 with Graves disease.

This clonotype has only one observation. V and J are TRBV5-4 and TRBJ2-3; 7 nucleotides align to TRBD2. Germline CDR1 SGHNT, CDR2 YYREEE (reference sequence). The ends lost 0 bases at V and 2 bases at J; junction bases unmatched: 18. The CDR3 runs 20 residues. DNA of the CDR3: TGTGCCAGCAGCTTGGGAGGGGACTACTTCCTTGGCACACACACAGATACGCAGTATTTT. Encoded protein: CASSLGGDYFLGTHTDTQYF.

The gene calls are TRBV30 and TRBJ1-5; possible D gene TRBD1, 5 bases. The CDR3 extends over 13 amino acids. Germline lookup yields CDR1 GTSNPN and CDR2 SVGIG (reference sequence). The germline V and J ends were trimmed by 1 base and 4 bases, with 8 bases remaining between them. The CDR3 sequence is CAWSGRGNQPQHF. CDR3 nucleotide sequence: TGTGCCTGGAGTGGCCGGGGGAATCAGCCCCAGCATTTT.

This clonotype came up many times. The chain employs TRBV15 and TRBJ2-2, with D possibly being TRBD2 (5 bases). Deletions cut 5 bases from V and 4 bases from J, with 17 bases between. The CDR3 has 16 residues. CDR1 and CDR2 from the germline V gene are LNHNV and YYDKDF (reference sequence). The CDR3 nucleotides are TGTGCCACCAGCGGAGGAGCGAGCTTGGGCACCGGGGAGCTGTTTTTT. Translated: CATSGGASLGTGELFF.

This clonotype was found a few times. The chain combines TRBV20-1 with TRBJ1-5; D is perhaps TRBD1 (5 bases). Deletions cut 5 bases from V and 0 bases from J, with 11 bases between. CDR3 size: 14 residues. CDR1 and CDR2 from the germline V gene are DFQATT and SNEGSKA (reference sequence). The CDR3 loop reads CSARDRFSNQPQHF. The CDR3 DNA follows: TGCAGTGCTCGCGACAGATTTAGCAATCAGCCCCAGCATTTT.

Turning to this clonotype: A read error is possible here, since a much larger clone lies one base away. The chain employs TRBV13 and TRBJ2-5, with D perhaps TRBD2 (6 bases). The CDR3 is 14 amino acids. Germline CDR1 is PRHDT and CDR2 is FYEKMQ (reference sequence). CDR3 loop: CASRLAEPSETQYF. The CDR3 DNA follows: TGTGCCAGCAGGTTAGCGGAGCCCTCAGAGACCCAGTACTTC. The variable domain in full, completed from reference TRBV13 and TRBJ2-5, reads AAGVIQSPRHLIKEKRETATLKCYPIPRHDTVYWYQQGPGQDPQFLISFYEKMQSDKGSIPDRFSAQQFSDYHSELNMSSLELGDSALYFCASRLAEPSETQYFGPGTRLLVL.

This clonotype was observed a handful of times. The J gene is TRBJ2-7, the V gene TRBV10-3, with 7 bases aligning to TRBD2. This CDR3 has 18 amino acids. The V gene end was trimmed by 0 bases and the J gene end by 5 bases; junction bases not matched to a gene: 16. Germline CDR1 and CDR2: ENHRY and SYGVKD. The CDR3 DNA sequence: TGTGCCATCAGTGAGTCGATCCTTAAAAGCGGGAACGTCAACGAGCAGTACTTC. The encoded protein is CAISESILKSGNVNEQYF.

In its sample, this clonotype was seen many times. The junction does not match germline at one end; this may be a read error. The rearrangement uses TRBV5-1 and TRBJ2-3; 8 positions agree with TRBD2. The CDR3 totals 17 residues. Per the germline V gene, CDR1 is SGHRS and CDR2 is YFSETQ. The CDR3 spells CASSLGGSGKRTDTQYF. The CDR3 bases are TGTGCCAGCAGCTTGGGTGGTAGCGGGAAACGCACAGATACGCAGTATTTT.

This clonotype appeared many times. CDR3 bases: TGTGCCAGCTCCCTCGGCAGGCACACCGGGGAGCTGTTTTTT. It specifies CASSLGRHTGELFF. The chain employs TRBV7-2 and TRBJ2-2; D is uncertain. With 8 bases removed from V and 3 bases from J, the gap between germline ends came to 13 bases. CDR1 and CDR2 (germline): SGHTA, FQGNSA. The CDR3 runs 14 residues.

The sample holds many counts of this clonotype. The chain couples TRBV20-1 to TRBJ2-7; TRBD1 aligns across 8 bases. Per germline, CDR1 DFQATT and CDR2 SNEGSKA (reference sequence). Trimming removed 4 bases from V and 0 bases from J; junction bases left unmatched: 5. CDR3 size: 14 residues. CDR3 DNA sequence: TGCAGTGCTACCCGGGACAGGTACTCCTACGAGCAGTACTTC. Translation gives CSATRDRYSYEQYF.

The chain links TRBV6-2 or TRBV6-3 to TRBJ2-3, with a weak D call TRBD2 (6 bases). Trimming shortened V by 6 bases and J by 0 bases, and 16 bases separated the two germline ends. Looked up from germline, CDR1 is MNHEY and CDR2 is SVGEGT. CDR3 size: 16 residues. The CDR3 DNA sequence: TGTGCCAGCAGGGACCAACCTAGCGTAAGCACAGATACGCAGTATTTT. It yields the protein CASRDQPSVSTDTQYF.

This chain links TRBV7-9 with TRBJ1-1; D is possibly TRBD1 (6 bases). The V and J ends lost 4 bases and 3 bases respectively, with 21 bases between them. Per germline, CDR1 SEHNR and CDR2 FQNEAQ (reference sequence). The CDR3 extends over 17 amino acids. This CDR3 is CASSSGTGGAVDTEAFF. As DNA, the CDR3 is TGTGCCAGCAGCTCCGGGACGGGGGGGGCGGTGGACACTGAAGCTTTCTTT.

This clonotype was observed many times. The rearrangement uses TRBV27 and TRBJ1-2; 10 positions agree with TRBD1. V lost 3 bases to trimming and J lost 6 bases; unmatched junction nucleotides: 22. CDR3 size: 20 residues. CDR1 is MNHEY, CDR2 SMNVEV, per germline (reference sequence). The CDR3 DNA reads TGTGCCAGCAGTTTTATAGGTGATGGCTACACCGGGGGACAGGGGAATGGCTACACCTTC. Its protein is CASSFIGDGYTGGQGNGYTF.

This clonotype was picked up one time. A much bigger clone sits one base away, suggesting this may be a read error. The chain couples TRBV12-3 or TRBV12-4 to TRBJ1-5, with 9 bases aligning to TRBD1. The CDR3 consists of 18 residues. V lost 0 bases and J lost 0; bases outside the gene matches: 6. The CDR3 loop is CASSLAETGGYSNQPQHF. As DNA, the CDR3 is TGTGCCAGCAGTTTAGCCGAGACAGGGGGGTATAGCAATCAGCCCCAGCATTTT.

This clonotype was seen repeatedly, ten times or more. J is TRBJ1-2 and V is TRBV11-2; no firm D call. Trimming left V 0 bases short and J 8 bases short, with 13 bases between. Germline CDR1 and CDR2: SGHAT and FQNNGV. The CDR3 has 14 amino acids. CDR3 nucleotides: TGTGCCAGCAGCTTAGAGTCCGGGCCCTCGGGCTACACCTTC. Its protein is CASSLESGPSGYTF.

This clonotype was picked up many times. V usage is TRBV7-2 and J usage is TRBJ1-6; D call uncertain. The CDR3 is made up of 13 amino acids. Looked up from germline, CDR1 is SGHTA and CDR2 is FQGNSA. V was shortened by 5 bases and J by 3 bases, with 5 bases between the two germline ends. The CDR3 loop reads CASSLVYNSPLHF. DNA of the CDR3: TGTGCCAGCAGCCTCGTCTATAATTCACCCCTCCACTTT.

Many counts were recorded for this clonotype. The CDR3 DNA follows: TGTGCCAGCAGCCTACTCGGGACGGGGGACAATGAGCAGTTCTTC. As protein: CASSLLGTGDNEQFF. This chain links TRBV3-1 with TRBJ2-1, with D maybe TRBD2 (6 bases). V lost 4 bases to trimming and J lost 5 bases, with 15 bases between them. Germline V gene data show CDR1 as LGHDT and CDR2 as YNNKEL (reference sequence). The CDR3 loop spans 15 amino acids.

This clonotype was counted at least ten times. The chain has TRBV30 and TRBJ2-5, with a weak D call TRBD2 (5 bases). The germline V gene has CDR1 GTSNPN and CDR2 SVGIG (reference sequence). The V gene lost 4 bases and the J gene lost 1 base, with 13 bases spanning the gap. This CDR3 has 14 amino acids. The CDR3 bases are TGTGCCTGGAAACATGGAGGTCTCCAAGAGACCCAGTACTTC. Protein: CAWKHGGLQETQYF.

This clonotype came up many times. The chain uses TRBV28 and TRBJ2-3, with D unclear. There are 14 residues in the CDR3. V gave up 5 bases and J gave up 6 bases, with 15 bases separating them. Germline lookup yields CDR1 MDHEN and CDR2 SYDVKM. In DNA form, the CDR3 reads TGTGCCAGCAGTCCCCGTTCTCTGGGTGATACGCAGTATTTT. Translating it yields CASSPRSLGDTQYF.

This clonotype was counted a few times. The chain uses TRBV3-1 and TRBJ2-5; D not certain. From germline, CDR1 is LGHDT and CDR2 YNNKEL (reference sequence). This CDR3 has 11 residues. V was trimmed by 3 bases and J by 14 bases, leaving 13 bases between them. Written as DNA, the CDR3 is TGTGCCAGCAGCCATGGCAGAGGCCAATACTTC. This translates into CASSHGRGQYF.

This clonotype has just a few counts. The rearrangement joins TRBV6-5 to TRBJ1-2; D uncertain. From germline, CDR1 is MNHEY and CDR2 SVGAGI. The CDR3 extends over 13 amino acids. V dropped 2 bases and J dropped 3 bases, with 7 bases sitting between them. CDR3: CASSYRADYGYTF. DNA for the CDR3: TGTGCCAGCAGTTACAGGGCTGACTATGGCTACACCTTC.

The genes are TRBV15 and TRBJ2-2, with 10 bases identical to TRBD1. This CDR3 region has 15 residues. V lost 5 bases to trimming and J lost 5 bases; unmatched junction nucleotides: 5. Germline CDR1 reads LNHNV; CDR2 reads YYDKDF (reference sequence). CDR3 sequence reads: CATSGRQGATGELFF. CDR3 coding DNA: TGTGCCACCAGCGGACGACAGGGGGCAACCGGGGAGCTGTTTTTT.

This clonotype has at least ten counts. The CDR3 here is CSARDLGAPLHF. DNA of the CDR3: TGCAGTGCTAGAGACCTTGGGGCACCCCTCCACTTT. This sequence joins TRBV20-1 and TRBJ1-6; D is ambiguous. Germline assignment: CDR1 DFQATT and CDR2 SNEGSKA (reference sequence). The CDR3 totals 12 residues. Trimming removed 0 bases at V and 11 bases at J, with 8 bases between.

As for this clonotype: A far larger clone is one nucleotide away, so this likely arose from a read error. V is TRBV28 and J is TRBJ2-4; 14 positions agree with TRBD2. Germline-derived CDR1 and CDR2 are MDHEN and SYDVKM. V lost 7 bases to trimming and J lost 13 bases; unmatched junction nucleotides: 12. The CDR3 extends over 15 amino acids. For the CDR3, the DNA is TGTGCCAGCACCGGGGGACTAGCGGGAGTAAATGAGCAGTACTTC. It translates to CASTGGLAGVNEQYF. The variable domain in full, with the rest retrieved from reference TRBV28 and TRBJ2-4, is DVKVTQSSRYLVKRTGEKVFLECVQDMDHENMFWYRQDPGLGLRLIYFSYDVKMKEKGDIPEGYSVSREKKERFSLILESASTNQTSMYLCASTGGLAGVNEQYFGAGTRLSVL.

This clonotype appeared many times. As DNA, the CDR3 is TGTGCCACCAGTGATTCTACTAGGGAGATCTACAATGAGCAGTTCTTC. It is translated as CATSDSTREIYNEQFF. The chain uses TRBV24-1 and TRBJ2-1; TRBD2 might be the D (5 bases). The ends were cut back, 2 bases at V and 3 bases at J, with 13 bases in the middle. This CDR3 comprises 16 residues. In germline, CDR1 is KGHDR, CDR2 SFDVKD.

This clonotype was counted many times. The chain couples TRBV12-3 or TRBV12-4 to TRBJ2-3, with D unclear. The V gene lost 1 base and the J gene lost 3 bases, with 5 bases spanning the gap. This CDR3 contains 13 residues. This CDR3 reads CASSLVQTDTQYF. Here the CDR3 DNA reads TGTGCCAGCAGTTTAGTACAAACAGATACGCAGTATTTT.